This record looks at one T cell receptor (beta chain) sequence and its context. Under the authors' procedure: Estimation of nucleated cell counts was performed using reference gene primer amplification. The protocol was immunoSEQ multiplex PCR, while the TCRdb copy is restricted to in-frame clones and leaves out a portion. The DNA was the basis for D and trimming; V, J and clone size are from that table. The top ten hold around 0.37% of the sample, which has about 44,000 clones, around 94% seen once. The sample belongs to a study of blood T cell repertoires in COVID-19. Germline V gene sequence: CDR1 SNHLY, CDR2 FYNNEI. V lost 0 bases and J lost 6; bases outside the gene matches: 3. CDR3 length: 15 residues.

This receptor was taken from a man aged 50 to 59 with COVID-19, enrolled during active disease. Sequences were obtained from peripheral blood. The chain joins TRBV2 to TRBJ2-2; 8 nucleotides agree with TRBD1. The CDR3 DNA reads TGTGCCAGCAGTGAAGCGTCAGGGGGCTCCGGGGAGCTGTTTTTT. Its translation: CASSEASGGSGELFF.